The rows below give T cell receptor beta chains drawn from one sample of a study of cytomegalovirus exposure and HLA in healthy donors. Measured with immunoSEQ multiplex PCR; TCRdb has only the in-frame clones, and not every one. This repertoire shows about 75,000 clones, around 80% found once; its top ten account for 1.9%. What was sequenced was PBMCs. The source of these receptors is a man between 18 and 29 years old in good health and CMV-seronegative. CDR3s include the opening cysteine and the closing phenylalanine or tryptophan. D genes are given only for firm matches. Rows give clone size only sometimes, using once, few, many, or a class for an expanded clone.

d_call,clone_size,j_call,v_call,cdr3_aa,cdr3_nt
TRBD2,.,TRBJ2-3,TRBV30,CATGTSGKDTQYF,TGTGCCACCGGGACTAGCGGAAAAGATACGCAGTATTTT
.,.,TRBJ1-1,TRBV7-9,CASSRFPSSGRNTEAFF,TGTGCCAGCAGCCGTTTTCCGTCCTCTGGCCGGAACACTGAAGCTTTCTTT
.,.,TRBJ2-5,TRBV4-3,CASSQDVGGQGETQYF,TGCGCCAGCAGCCAAGATGTGGGGGGGCAGGGGGAGACCCAGTACTTC
.,once,TRBJ2-3,TRBV9,CASSVKSLSTDTQYF,TGTGCCAGCAGCGTGAAATCACTTAGCACAGATACGCAGTATTTT
TRBD1,few,TRBJ1-6,TRBV4-3,CASSQEDRGSNSPLHF,TGCGCCAGCAGCCAAGAGGACAGGGGGTCTAATTCACCCCTCCACTTT
.,.,TRBJ1-6,TRBV4-3,CASSQAPGNSPLHF,TGCGCCAGCAGCCAAGCCCCGGGGAACTCACCCCTCCACTTT
.,.,TRBJ1-1,TRBV5-1,CASSLNSYTEAFF,TGCGCCAGCAGCTTGAACAGTTATACTGAAGCTTTCTTT
TRBD2,.,TRBJ2-7,TRBV12-5,CASGLGGGYEQYF,TGTGCTAGTGGTTTGGGGGGGGGCTACGAGCAGTACTTC
TRBD1,.,TRBJ1-2,TRBV28,CASSTRDRAYGYTF,TGTGCCAGCAGTACCCGGGACAGGGCCTATGGCTACACCTTC
TRBD2,.,TRBJ2-2,TRBV5-1,CASSFGTSGSIGELFF,TGCGCCAGCAGTTTCGGGACTAGCGGGAGTATCGGGGAGCTGTTTTTT
.,.,TRBJ2-5,TRBV28,CASSHDSSRYQETQYF,TGTGCCAGCAGCCACGACAGTTCTAGGTACCAAGAGACCCAGTACTTC
TRBD1,.,TRBJ2-3,TRBV7-2,CASSPPDRDTQYF,TGTGCCAGCAGCCCCCCGGACAGGGATACGCAGTATTTT
.,.,TRBJ2-7,TRBV18,CASSATGKSSYEQYF,TGTGCCAGCTCAGCAACAGGGAAAAGTTCCTACGAGCAGTACTTC
TRBD1,.,TRBJ1-1,TRBV30,CAWSLWTGGGRTEAFF,TGTGCCTGGAGTCTTTGGACAGGGGGCGGAAGGACTGAAGCTTTCTTT
TRBD2,.,TRBJ2-5,TRBV4-1,CASSQGPGAGGWETQYF,TGCGCCAGCAGCCAAGGACCGGGAGCGGGAGGGTGGGAGACCCAGTACTTC
.,.,TRBJ2-7,TRBV5-6,CASSYGGVSYEQYF,TGTGCCAGCAGCTATGGCGGGGTCTCCTACGAGCAGTACTTC
.,.,TRBJ1-1,TRBV5-1,CASSPTGSMNTEAFF,TGCGCCAGCAGCCCAACGGGATCCATGAACACTGAAGCTTTCTTT
.,few,TRBJ2-3,TRBV7-9,CASRSYTDTQYF,TGTGCCAGCAGGAGCTACACAGATACGCAGTATTTT